Below are 7 T cell receptor beta chains sequenced from a single sample in a study of T cells in Graves' hyperthyroidism and ophthalmopathy. The CDR3 regions of TCR beta were amplified from RNA transcripts. HTBI primers drove first-round RT-PCR of the TCR CDR3. TCRdb recomputed calls from the multiplex PCR reads with MiXCR, one row per CDR3 protein. The sample includes tens of thousands of distinct CDR3 sequences, under 55% of them seen just once. The sequenced material came from blood. The receptors here all came from a woman aged 25-40 years with Graves' hyperthyroidism.

The J gene is TRBJ2-1, the V gene TRBV10-3; D uncertain. Germline values: CDR1 ENHRY, CDR2 SYGVKD. The CDR3 is made up of 11 amino acids. V was shortened by 10 bases and J by 5 bases, with 9 bases between the two germline ends. The CDR3 loop reads CATRYNNEQFF. The DNA of the CDR3 is TGTGCCACTCGATATAACAATGAGCAGTTCTTC.

This clonotype has at least ten counts. The gene calls are TRBV18 and TRBJ1-5, with D perhaps matching TRBD1 (5 bases). Trimming left V 3 bases short and J 0 bases short, with 6 bases between. In germline, CDR1 is KGHSH, CDR2 LQKENI. This CDR3 region has 14 residues. The CDR3 is CASSPTASNQPQHF. Here the CDR3 DNA reads TGTGCCAGCTCACCGACAGCTAGCAATCAGCCCCAGCATTTT.

Remarks on this clonotype: An end of the junction does not agree with germline; a read error may underlie this. The CDR3 DNA reads as TGTGCCAGCGGCGCGGGGAACAATGAAAAACAGTTTTTT. It specifies CASGAGNNEKQFF. The chain has TRBV6-5 and TRBJ1-4; D remains unclear. Germline V lookup: CDR1 MNHEY, CDR2 SVGAGI. The length of the CDR3 is 13 residues.

Judged by abundance, this clonotype is medium-sized. The chain links TRBV29-1 to TRBJ2-7; maybe TRBD1 (5 bases). Trimming pared 3 bases from V and 5 bases from J, leaving 11 bases between. Per germline, CDR1 SQVTM and CDR2 ANQGSEA. This CDR3 contains 12 residues. The CDR3 DNA reads TGCAGCGTTGACGGAAAGGGGCACGAGCAGTACTTC. Its protein is CSVDGKGHEQYF.

This clonotype appeared many times. The chain couples TRBV5-1 to TRBJ1-4; no reliable D call. The CDR3 length is 14 residues. V was trimmed by 4 bases and J by 2 bases, leaving 9 bases between them. Per the germline V gene, CDR1 is SGHRS and CDR2 is YFSETQ. The CDR3 region is CASSRGSTNEKLFF. Here the CDR3 DNA reads TGCGCCAGCAGCCGAGGGTCGACTAATGAAAAACTGTTTTTT.

The chain has TRBV2 and TRBJ2-2; 14 bases fit TRBD2. This CDR3 is 15 amino acids long. Germline assignment: CDR1 SNHLY and CDR2 FYNNEI. J lost 7 bases, V lost 5 bases, and 3 bases had no gene match. The CDR3 nucleotides read TGTGCCAGCAGTAAGGGGACTAGCGGGAGCGGGGAGCTGTTTTTT. Translation gives CASSKGTSGSGELFF.

This clonotype has a count of ten or more. The chain is built from TRBV14 and TRBJ1-2; D ambiguous. Trimming left V 4 bases short and J 4 bases short, with 10 bases between. CDR3 length: 13 amino acids. Germline CDR1 reads SGHDN; CDR2 reads FVKESK. DNA of the CDR3: TGTGCCAGCAGCCCCGTGGCCTCCTATGGCTACACCTTC. It codes for CASSPVASYGYTF.